This T cell receptor beta chain derives from a study of blood T cell repertoires in COVID-19. On the study more broadly: The United States, Italy and Spain provided the acute and convalescent COVID-19 samples. PBMCs, B-cell-depleted T cells, or T cells were the source of the cDNA or gDNA that made up the material.

Authors' analysis steps: Amplifying reference gene primers gave estimates of nucleated cell counts. The assay was immunoSEQ multiplex PCR, and TCRdb's table has in-frame clones only and misses some. V and J calls and clone size are those listed in that table; D and trimming were worked out from the DNA. Counted here are roughly 200,000 clones, less than 85% occurring once; the ten biggest clones make up 13%. The CDR3 sequence is 14 residues long. From germline, CDR1 is ENHRY and CDR2 SYGVKD. Trimming pared 5 bases from V and 0 bases from J, leaving 9 bases between. The chain joins TRBV10-3 to TRBJ2-3, with D maybe TRBD1 (6 bases). The TCR originated in a man aged 45-60 years who had recovered from COVID-19. Sequencing was performed on peripheral blood. This CDR3 reads CAISKDSSTDTQYF. Written as DNA, the CDR3 is TGTGCCATCAGTAAGGACAGTAGCACAGATACGCAGTATTTT.